The next 28 T cell receptor beta chains were all read from a single sample in a study of cytomegalovirus exposure and HLA in healthy donors. This PCR relied on a set of 60 Vbeta primers and 13 Jbeta primers. Some clones are missing from TCRdb's copy, which holds only in-frame ones; the method was immunoSEQ multiplex PCR. The sample holds around 130,000 clones, roughly three fifths seen once. Sequences were obtained from PBMCs. The receptor set was obtained from a male donor in good health and CMV-seronegative.

This clone has more than one count but fewer than ten. The gene calls are TRBV19 and TRBJ1-1; the match to TRBD1 covers 7 bases. CDR1 and CDR2 (germline): LNHDA, SQIVND (reference sequence). This CDR3 has 13 residues. The V gene end was trimmed by 10 bases and the J gene end by 5 bases; junction bases not matched to a gene: 10. CDR3 amino acids: CATERQGLTEAFF. The CDR3 nucleotides read TGTGCCACCGAGAGACAGGGTCTGACTGAAGCTTTCTTT.

The CDR3 sequence: CASSADRGYGYTF. CDR3 nucleotides: TGTGCCAGCAGTGCGGACAGGGGCTATGGCTACACCTTC. V gene TRBV2 combines with J gene TRBJ1-2, with 9 bases aligning to TRBD1. The CDR3 is 13 amino acids. Germline CDR1 SNHLY, CDR2 FYNNEI. With 4 bases clipped from V and 4 bases from J, the junction kept 1 base outside the gene matches.

In its sample, this clone was seen a few times. The V gene is TRBV28, the J gene TRBJ1-2; D not resolved. The CDR3 sequence is 16 residues long. Germline V gene lookup returns CDR1 MDHEN and CDR2 SYDVKM. V was clipped by 3 bases and J by 1 base, with 15 bases between them. The CDR3: CASSFHTPSFNYGYTF. The CDR3 coding sequence is TGTGCCAGCAGTTTTCATACACCCAGTTTTAACTATGGCTACACCTTC.

This clone was recorded only once. The chain employs TRBV7-3 and TRBJ1-1, with 7 bases matching TRBD1. The CDR3 has 13 residues. Losses at the gene ends were 1 base for V and 8 bases for J; bases not matched to a gene: 4. Germline V gene sequence: CDR1 SGHTA, CDR2 FQGTGA. For the CDR3, the DNA is TGTGCCAGCAGCTTAAGTTCGGACAGGGAAGCTTTCTTT. Its translation is CASSLSSDREAFF.

This chain joins TRBV21-1 and TRBJ1-2; TRBD1 was called by the table and not checked on the DNA. TRBV21-1 is a listed pseudogene. The CDR3 runs to 18 residues. The CDR3 DNA sequence: TGTGCCAGCAGCAAAGCGCTTTTACAGCAGACACTTAACTATGGCTACACCTTC. Protein product: CASSKALLQQTLNYGYTF.

J is TRBJ2-3 and V is TRBV5-1; 8 nucleotides line up with TRBD1. Per germline, CDR1 SGHRS and CDR2 YFSETQ. The CDR3 length is 16 residues. Trimming took 1 base from V and 2 from J; bases not matched to a gene: 6. The CDR3 coding sequence is TGCGCCAGCAGCTTGTCCCACAGGGGGGCCACAGATACGCAGTATTTT. Protein: CASSLSHRGATDTQYF.

The J gene is TRBJ2-7, the V gene TRBV6-5; D remains ambiguous. The CDR3 spans 14 residues. CDR1 and CDR2 (germline): MNHEY, SVGAGI. The V and J ends lost 7 bases and 4 bases respectively, with 17 bases between them. The CDR3 region is CASTPPRAPYEQYF. In nucleotides, the CDR3 is TGTGCCAGCACTCCTCCAAGAGCCCCTTACGAGCAGTACTTC.

The V gene is TRBV6-5, the J gene TRBJ1-5, with D tentatively TRBD1 (6 bases). CDR3 length equals 15 residues. Germline values: CDR1 MNHEY, CDR2 SVGAGI. Trimming took off 6 bases at V and 0 bases at J, with 12 bases between the two ends. CDR3 coding DNA: TGTGCCAGCAGAAGTACAGGGATTAGCAATCAGCCCCAGCATTTT. Translated, it gives CASRSTGISNQPQHF.

This clone was detected a few times. The chain carries TRBV11-2 and TRBJ2-5, with TRBD1 matching over 7 bases. Matching the DNA end better, TRBJ2-7 makes the J call doubtful. Germline loops: CDR1 SGHAT, CDR2 FQNNGV. CDR3 length: 16 residues. CDR3 coding DNA: TGTGCCAGCAGCTTCGCGACAGGGACCAGTGTCTACGAGCAGTACTTC. It specifies CASSFATGTSVYEQYF.

The rearrangement links TRBV29-1 to TRBJ1-4; 9 nucleotides match TRBD1. This CDR3 has 13 residues. In germline, CDR1 is SQVTM, CDR2 ANQGSEA. Germline trimming cut 6 bases from V and 3 bases from J; bases unmatched to any gene: 2. In nucleotides, the CDR3 is TGCAGCGTCAGGACAGGGGCTAATGAAAAACTGTTTTTT. Encoded protein: CSVRTGANEKLFF.

The gene calls are TRBV30 and TRBJ1-2; 8 bases fit TRBD1. With 0 bases clipped from V and 5 bases from J, the junction kept 8 bases outside the gene matches. Germline CDR1 is GTSNPN and CDR2 is SVGIG (reference sequence). The CDR3 contains 15 residues. CDR3 nucleotides: TGTGCCTGGAGTGTAACCCAGGGGGCCCTTTATGGCTACACCTTC. This gives the protein CAWSVTQGALYGYTF.

The genes are TRBV6-6 and TRBJ1-2; 12 positions match TRBD1. Germline V lookup: CDR1 MNHNY, CDR2 SVGAGI (reference sequence). The length of the CDR3 is 16 residues. Trimming at V came to 5 bases and at J to 2 bases, leaving 6 bases not matched to a gene. CDR3 coding DNA: TGTGCCAGCAGTGCCGGGACAGGGGGCGCCAACTATGGCTACACCTTC. Its protein is CASSAGTGGANYGYTF.

The chain has TRBV6-5 and TRBJ2-7; D is unresolved. This CDR3 is built from 15 residues. Germline CDR1 reads MNHEY; CDR2 reads SVGAGI. The V end was cut by 6 bases, the J end by 2 bases, with 17 bases between. The CDR3 nucleotides read TGTGCCAGCAGAAAGTCCTCCAGTATCACCTACGAGCAGTACTTC. Translation: CASRKSSSITYEQYF.

The rearrangement uses TRBV7-8 and TRBJ2-3; D not certain. CDR1 is SGHVS and CDR2 is FQNEAQ in the germline V gene. The CDR3 consists of 13 residues. With 6 bases removed from V and 2 bases from J, the gap between germline ends came to 9 bases. CDR3 sequence (DNA): TGTGCCAGCAGAAACTTCCTCACAGATACGCAGTATTTT. Protein sequence: CASRNFLTDTQYF.

This chain uses TRBV28 with TRBJ2-7, with D possibly TRBD1 on 5 matching bases. Per the germline V gene, CDR1 is MDHEN and CDR2 is SYDVKM. CDR3 length: 14 amino acids. Trimming pared 5 bases from V and 2 bases from J, leaving 13 bases between. The chain's CDR3 is CASSPSQGTYEQYF. The CDR3 DNA reads as TGTGCCAGCAGTCCTTCCCAGGGAACCTACGAGCAGTACTTC.

The chain joins TRBV6-1 to TRBJ1-2; maybe TRBD1 (5 bases). The CDR3 consists of 14 residues. Germline lookup yields CDR1 MNHNS and CDR2 SASEGT. Trimming pared 3 bases from V and 4 bases from J, leaving 12 bases between. The CDR3 protein is CASSEGGALYGYTF. The DNA for the CDR3 is TGTGCCAGCAGTGAGGGAGGGGCACTCTATGGCTACACCTTC.

This clone came up once. The chain is built from TRBV28 and TRBJ1-1; maybe TRBD1 (5 bases). Germline CDR1 reads MDHEN; CDR2 reads SYDVKM. V gave up 6 bases and J gave up 6 bases, with 29 bases separating them. The CDR3 has 18 residues. The CDR3 loop reads CASRPTSWGVAGLAEAFF. CDR3 nucleotides: TGTGCCAGCAGACCAACCTCCTGGGGGGTCGCGGGGTTGGCTGAAGCTTTCTTT.

The chain combines TRBV6-4 with TRBJ2-3; 7 bases agree with TRBD1. The germline gives CDR1 MRHNA, CDR2 SNTAGT. The CDR3 is made up of 12 amino acids. The V gene end was trimmed by 7 bases and the J gene end by 4 bases; junction bases not matched to a gene: 2. CDR3 residues: CASKGQSDTQYF. CDR3 sequence (DNA): TGTGCCAGCAAGGGACAGTCAGATACGCAGTATTTT.

The J gene is TRBJ1-6, the V gene TRBV6-5, with 8 bases lining up with TRBD1. Trimming removed 1 base from V and 15 bases from J; junction bases left unmatched: 5. CDR1 MNHEY and CDR2 SVGAGI come from the germline V gene. This CDR3 has 13 residues. The CDR3 sequence: CASSYLADRDLHF. CDR3 DNA: TGTGCCAGCAGTTACTTGGCGGACAGGGACCTCCACTTT.

This clone was detected a few times. The rearrangement links TRBV4-1 to TRBJ2-1; 7 bases align to TRBD2. The CDR3 sequence is 16 residues long. In germline, CDR1 is MGHRA, CDR2 YSYEKL. Trimming at V came to 1 base and at J to 8 bases, leaving 11 bases not matched to a gene. CDR3 nucleotide sequence: TGCGCCAGCAGCCAAGGGTTCGGGGGGAGAGGGGATGAGCAGTTCTTC. As protein: CASSQGFGGRGDEQFF.

This clone has only a few counts. The chain links TRBV5-1 to TRBJ2-1; D might be TRBD2 (6 bases). The CDR3 length is 15 residues. V was trimmed by 3 bases and J by 0 bases, leaving 10 bases between them. Looked up from germline, CDR1 is SGHRS and CDR2 is YFSETQ. The CDR3 is CASSSSGDSYNEQFF. The CDR3 region has the DNA TGCGCCAGCAGCTCATCGGGGGACTCCTACAATGAGCAGTTCTTC.

This rearrangement joins TRBV7-9 to TRBJ2-7, with 7 bases fitting TRBD1. Germline values: CDR1 SEHNR, CDR2 FQNEAQ (reference sequence). The CDR3 totals 14 residues. With 5 bases clipped from V and 2 bases from J, the junction kept 6 bases outside the gene matches. In DNA, the CDR3 is TGTGCCAGCAGCCCGACAGGGTTGCCCTACGAGCAGTACTTC. Its translation is CASSPTGLPYEQYF.

The genes are TRBV4-2 and TRBJ1-1, with D tentatively TRBD1 (6 bases). Germline CDR1 is LGHNA and CDR2 is YNFKEQ. CDR3 length equals 17 residues. V lost 0 bases to trimming and J lost 11 bases, with 25 bases between them. As DNA, the CDR3 is TGTGCCAGCAGCCAAGAAGATTCCAGGGGCCACTCCGGGGAGGCTTTCTTT. Translating gives CASSQEDSRGHSGEAFF.

The chain combines TRBV19 with TRBJ1-2; D is unresolved. The CDR3 is made up of 15 amino acids. The V and J ends lost 2 bases and 3 bases respectively, with 13 bases between them. The germline V gene encodes CDR1 LNHDA and CDR2 SQIVND (reference sequence). The CDR3 here is CASSINSLLYYGYTF. CDR3 DNA: TGTGCCAGTAGTATAAATAGCCTCTTATACTATGGCTACACCTTC.

The chain links TRBV2 to TRBJ2-2; D may be TRBD1 (6 bases). V shed 7 bases and J shed 8 bases, with 20 bases lying between them. The CDR3 is made up of 15 amino acids. CDR1 is SNHLY, CDR2 FYNNEI, per germline. The CDR3 protein is CASNLEGVAPGELFF. The DNA for the CDR3 is TGTGCCAGCAACCTAGAGGGGGTCGCTCCGGGGGAGCTGTTTTTT.

CDR3 loop: CASTGGASLNEQFF. The CDR3 region has the DNA TGTGCTTCGACCGGGGGGGCCTCTCTGAATGAGCAGTTCTTC. The V gene is TRBV30, the J gene TRBJ2-1; 8 bases line up with TRBD2. The length of the CDR3 is 14 residues. Germline loops: CDR1 GTSNPN, CDR2 SVGIG (reference sequence). Full variable domain (missing parts from reference TRBV30 and TRBJ2-1): SQTIHQWPATLVQPVGSPLSLECTVEGTSNPNLYWYRQAAGRGLQLLFYSVGIGQISSEVPQNLSASRPQDRQFILSSKKLLLSDSGFYLCASTGGASLNEQFFGPGTRLTVL.

V and J are TRBV19 and TRBJ1-1; TRBD1 matches at 7 bases. V lost 5 bases, J lost 4 bases, and 19 bases stayed unmatched. Germline-derived CDR1 and CDR2 are LNHDA and SQIVND (reference sequence). This CDR3 region has 18 residues. The DNA for the CDR3 is TGTGCCAGTAGTTTTCGACGTTTGAGGGGGCATTTGGGCACTGAAGCTTTCTTT. This sequence encodes CASSFRRLRGHLGTEAFF.

This clone was counted between two and nine times. The chain carries TRBV30 and TRBJ1-6; tentatively, D is TRBD1 (6 bases). The CDR3 has 14 residues. V lost 2 bases to trimming and J lost 8 bases, with 13 bases between them. CDR1 and CDR2 (germline): GTSNPN, SVGIG (reference sequence). CDR3 amino acids: CAWSYWTEDSPLHF. CDR3 in DNA: TGTGCCTGGAGTTACTGGACAGAAGATTCACCCCTCCACTTT.